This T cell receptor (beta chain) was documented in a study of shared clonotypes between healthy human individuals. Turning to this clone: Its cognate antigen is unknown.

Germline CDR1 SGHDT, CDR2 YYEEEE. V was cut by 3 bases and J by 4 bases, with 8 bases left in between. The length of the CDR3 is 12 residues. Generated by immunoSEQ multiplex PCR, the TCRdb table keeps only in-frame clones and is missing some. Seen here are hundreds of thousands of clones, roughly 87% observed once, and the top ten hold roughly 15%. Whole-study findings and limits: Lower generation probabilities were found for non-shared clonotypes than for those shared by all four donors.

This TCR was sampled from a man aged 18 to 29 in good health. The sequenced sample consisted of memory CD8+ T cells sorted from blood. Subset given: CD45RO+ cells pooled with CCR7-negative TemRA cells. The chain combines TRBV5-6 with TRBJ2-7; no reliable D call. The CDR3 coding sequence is TGTGCCAGCAGCTCGGATAAATACGAGCAGTACTTC. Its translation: CASSSDKYEQYF.